The present TCR beta chain was sequenced within a study of blood T cell repertoires in COVID-19. TCRdb keeps only in-frame clones here, not all; method: immunoSEQ multiplex PCR. The repertoire holds 60,000 to 90,000 clones, with about nine tenths as singletons. This clone was counted a single time. The clonotype comes from a woman of 80 years or more with acute or convalescent COVID-19. The sequenced sample consisted of peripheral blood.

The CDR3 loop reads CASRKGRAISNQPQHF. CDR3 nucleotides: TGTGCCAGCAGGAAGGGCAGGGCGATTAGCAATCAGCCCCAGCATTTT. This chain connects TRBV28 to TRBJ1-5, with a tentative D call TRBD1 (5 bases). The V and J ends lost 6 bases and 0 bases respectively, with 15 bases between them. The CDR3 spans 16 residues. Germline CDR1 and CDR2: MDHEN and SYDVKM. The complete variable domain, with remaining parts taken from reference TRBV28 and TRBJ1-5, reads DVKVTQSSRYLVKRTGEKVFLECVQDMDHENMFWYRQDPGLGLRLIYFSYDVKMKEKGDIPEGYSVSREKKERFSLILESASTNQTSMYLCASRKGRAISNQPQHFGDGTRLSIL.